A selection of T cell receptor beta chains follows, all from one sample in a study of OX40 agonist ivuxolimab in advanced cancers. Profiling relied on immunoSEQ multiplex PCR, and the TCRdb table lists in-frame clones only, not all of them. There are roughly 62,000 clones in the sample; 80% to 90% occur only once, and roughly 0.88% lies in the top ten. The starting material was CD4+ or CD8+ T cells sorted from blood, obtained in a trial of the OX40 agonist ivuxolimab. All receptors come from an adult with an advanced solid tumor such as melanoma, head and neck, liver or kidney cancer. Both conserved end residues are part of each CDR3. The D gene is left open where the match is weak. Clone size is given for some rows only: seen once, a few or many times, or a class if the clone is expanded.

d_call j_call clone_size v_call cdr3_nt cdr3_aa
TRBD2 TRBJ2-1 . TRBV5-6 TGTGCCAGCAGCTCGACTAGCGGGGGGGGCAATGAGCAGTTCTTC CASSSTSGGGNEQFF
. TRBJ1-1 . TRBV6-5 TGTGCCAGCAGAGCAGACACTGAAGCTTTCTTT CASRADTEAFF
. TRBJ2-3 . TRBV2 TGTGCCAGCAGTGAGGGAGCGGGAGATACGCAGTATTTT CASSEGAGDTQYF
. TRBJ2-5 . TRBV6-5 TGTGCCAGCAGCCCTAGGACAACCCAAGAGACCCAGTACTTC CASSPRTTQETQYF
. TRBJ1-5 . TRBV2 TGTGCCAGCAGTCGGACCCTGGGATATAGCAATCAGCCCCAGCATTTT CASSRTLGYSNQPQHF
. TRBJ2-7 . TRBV28 TGTGCCAGCAGCCCCACAGGGTCCCACGAGCAGTACTTC CASSPTGSHEQYF
. TRBJ2-7 . TRBV7-2 TGTGCCAGCAGTCCAGGCGGGCCCACCTACGAGCAGTACTTC CASSPGGPTYEQYF
TRBD1 TRBJ2-5 . TRBV6-1 TGTGCCAGCAACCGGGACAGGGGTGAGACCCAGTACTTC CASNRDRGETQYF
. TRBJ2-5 few TRBV19 TGTGCCAGTAGTATATGGGGCCAAGAGACCCAGTACTTC CASSIWGQETQYF
. TRBJ1-4 . TRBV4-2 TGTGCCAGCAGCCAATTCGAAGGGGCGGCAACTAATGAAAAACTGTTTTTT CASSQFEGAATNEKLFF
. TRBJ1-5 . TRBV7-2 TGTGCCAGCAGCTTATATAATAGCAATCAGCCCCAGCATTTT CASSLYNSNQPQHF
TRBD2 TRBJ2-7 . TRBV6-1 TGTGCCTCTGCGCTAGCGGGGTATCTCGAGCAGTACTTC CASALAGYLEQYF
. TRBJ2-7 . TRBV28 TGTGCCAGCAGTTCTGGACAGTCCTACGAGCAGTACTTC CASSSGQSYEQYF
TRBD2 TRBJ2-7 few TRBV9 TGTGCCAGCAGCCTTACGGGGAGGGGCTACGAGCAGTACTTC CASSLTGRGYEQYF
TRBD1 TRBJ1-4 . TRBV2 TGTGCCAGCAGGGAACAGGGGTTGGAAGAAAAACTGTTTTTT CASREQGLEEKLFF
TRBD2 TRBJ2-1 . TRBV28 TGTGCCAGCAGTCGCCCGGGACTAGCGGGAGGCCGCCCCTACAATGAGCAGTTCTTC CASSRPGLAGGRPYNEQFF
. TRBJ1-5 . TRBV7-9 TGTGCCAGCAGCAGTGGGGGCAATCAGCCCCAGCATTTT CASSSGGNQPQHF
. TRBJ2-2 . TRBV2 TGTGCCAGCAGGGCACGAACTCAGGGTATCCGGACCGGGGAGCTGTTTTTT CASRARTQGIRTGELFF
. TRBJ2-1 . TRBV5-6 TGTGCCAGCACCGGGGGAAATGAGCAGTTCTTC CASTGGNEQFF
. TRBJ2-3 . TRBV6-6 TGTGCCAGCAGTTACCTATTAGGACGTACGCAGTATTTT CASSYLLGRTQYF
TRBD1 TRBJ2-5 . TRBV19 TGTGCCAGTAGTATAGCCTTACAGGGGTCGCGAGAGACCCAGTACTTC CASSIALQGSRETQYF
. TRBJ1-1 few TRBV5-1 TGCGCCAGCAGCTTGGGGGGTTTTGTCCTAGACACTGAAGCTTTCTTT CASSLGGFVLDTEAFF
. TRBJ2-1 . TRBV18 TGTGCCAGCTCACCCGGGGCCGGCTCCTACAATGAGCAGTTCTTC CASSPGAGSYNEQFF
. TRBJ1-2 . TRBV29-1 TGCAGCGTTGAAGATCGGTCCGGGGGCTATGGCTACACCTTC CSVEDRSGGYGYTF
. TRBJ1-2 . TRBV7-9 TGTGCCAGCAGCTTAATCCGACAGTCAGGGAACTATGGCTACACCTTC CASSLIRQSGNYGYTF
TRBD1 TRBJ1-2 . TRBV29-1 TGCAGCGTTGACAGACAGGGGGCTCAAGGCTACACCTTC CSVDRQGAQGYTF
TRBD1 TRBJ1-1 . TRBV6-6 TGTGCCAGCAGTTACCAGGACAGGGGCAGAACTGAAGCTTTCTTT CASSYQDRGRTEAFF
. TRBJ1-5 once TRBV2 TGTGCCAGCAGCATTCCAGGGGCCCCCAATCAGCCCCAGCATTTT CASSIPGAPNQPQHF
. TRBJ2-5 . TRBV5-1 TGCGCCAGCAGCAACCCTCAAGTGAAAGGTGGAGAGACCCAGTACTTC CASSNPQVKGGETQYF
TRBD2 TRBJ2-5 . TRBV19 TGTGCCAGTAGTATAGCTGGGCAGCGGGGGGGTTCCCAGTACTTC CASSIAGQRGGSQYF
. TRBJ2-1 . TRBV28 TGTGCCAGCAGTTTATTACGCGGAGAGAACAATGAGCAGTTCTTC CASSLLRGENNEQFF
. TRBJ1-2 . TRBV19 TGTGCCAGTAGTAGACGCAGGGGCGGCTACACCTTC CASSRRRGGYTF
. TRBJ1-1 . TRBV19 TGTGCCAGTAGTGACAGACCGAACACTGAAGCTTTCTTT CASSDRPNTEAFF
. TRBJ2-5 once TRBV5-1 TGCGCCAGCAGCTTGGTGGTCGGGCGACAAGAGACCCAGTACTTC CASSLVVGRQETQYF
. TRBJ2-1 once TRBV28 TGTGCCAGCAGTGTTGACAGGACCTCCTACAATGAGCAGTTCTTC CASSVDRTSYNEQFF
TRBD1 TRBJ1-1 . TRBV15 TGTGCCACCACCTTAGCAGGGGGGGGCACTGAAGCTTTCTTT CATTLAGGGTEAFF
. TRBJ2-6 . TRBV4-1 TGCGCCAGCAGCCCGCGACAGGCGCTCTCTGGGGCCAACGTCCTGACTTTC CASSPRQALSGANVLTF
. TRBJ2-5 . TRBV19 TGTGCCAGTAGTATCGGCGGGGCGGGCGAAGAGACCCAGTACTTC CASSIGGAGEETQYF
. TRBJ1-2 . TRBV7-2 TGTGCCAGCAGCCCGGGGCTACACTACTATGGCTACACCTTC CASSPGLHYYGYTF
. TRBJ1-1 once TRBV5-8 TGTGCCAGCAGCGTCTCTCGGCAGGGGAACACTGAAGCTTTCTTT CASSVSRQGNTEAFF
. TRBJ2-2 . TRBV9 TGTGCCAGCAGCGTAAGAGGTGGAGGGGGTGGAACCGGGGAGCTGTTTTTT CASSVRGGGGGTGELFF
. TRBJ2-7 few TRBV6-6 TGTGCCAGCAGGTCAAGCGAGGCCTACGAGCAGTACTTC CASRSSEAYEQYF
TRBD2 TRBJ2-2 . TRBV4-2 TGTGCCAGCAGCTCCCGACTAGCCTCGAACACCGGGGAGCTGTTTTTT CASSSRLASNTGELFF
. TRBJ2-7 . TRBV10-3 TGTGCCATCAGTGAGCCGGGGCTAGAAGCCTACGAGCAGTACTTC CAISEPGLEAYEQYF
. TRBJ1-2 . TRBV5-1 TGCGCCAGCACATCCACAGACTATGGCTACACCTTC CASTSTDYGYTF
. TRBJ1-4 . TRBV6-1 TGTGCCAGCAGTGGTGGGGTGGCCGCAACTAATGAAAAACTGTTTTTT CASSGGVAATNEKLFF
TRBD1 TRBJ1-6 . TRBV30 TGTGCCTGGAGGGACAGGGTTGATTCACCCCTCCACTTT CAWRDRVDSPLHF
TRBD2 TRBJ2-7 . TRBV11-2 TGTGCCAGCAGCTTTTCCCCTAGCGGGGCGAGCGAGCAGTACTTC CASSFSPSGASEQYF
TRBD1 TRBJ1-5 . TRBV28 TGTGCCAGCAGTTTGGGACAGGGAGTCGTTCAGCCCCAGCATTTT CASSLGQGVVQPQHF
. TRBJ1-1 . TRBV6-5 TGTGCCAGCAGCCCCAGGGTGTATGGCACTGAAGCTTTCTTT CASSPRVYGTEAFF
. TRBJ1-4 . TRBV5-4 TGTGCCAGCAGCCGGGGGGGGGACGGTAATGAAAAACTGTTTTTT CASSRGGDGNEKLFF
TRBD2 TRBJ2-1 . TRBV5-1 TGCGCCAGCAGCTTACAGGACGGGACTATCTCCTACAATGAGCAGTTCTTC CASSLQDGTISYNEQFF
. TRBJ2-7 . TRBV7-9 TGTGCCAGCAGCTTTAACCCGGGACTGGATTACGAGCAGTACTTC CASSFNPGLDYEQYF
. TRBJ1-1 . TRBV29-1 TGCAGCGTTGGGAGAGGGGAGAACACTGAAGCTTTCTTT CSVGRGENTEAFF